The entry that follows covers one T cell receptor beta chain sequence. This specimen includes other DNA sequences encoding the same CDR3. The sample belongs to a study of blood T cell repertoires in COVID-19. Study at large: Donors in the United States, Italy and Spain gave samples during acute or convalescent COVID-19.

Source study methods: Cell counts per sample came from amplifying reference gene primers. Generated by immunoSEQ multiplex PCR, the TCRdb table keeps only in-frame clones and is missing some. That table is the source of V, J and clone size, and D and trimming were worked out from the DNA. Among 45,000 to 60,000 clones listed, over 70% were seen once. Sequences were obtained from peripheral blood. This clonotype was obtained from a human donor with active or convalescent COVID-19. The donor label of this sample is uncertain.

For the CDR3, the DNA is TGCGCCAGCAGCTTGGAAGGGACAGAGAATCAGCCCCAGCATTTT. This gives the protein CASSLEGTENQPQHF. This rearrangement joins TRBV5-1 to TRBJ1-5; 7 bases line up with TRBD1. The J segment lost 4 bases and the V segment lost 0 bases, leaving 4 bases of the junction unmatched. The V gene's germline CDR1 is SGHRS and CDR2 YFSETQ. CDR3 length: 15 residues.